The T cell receptor beta chain described here comes from a study of blood T cell repertoires in COVID-19. The V gene end was trimmed by 4 bases and the J gene end by 2 bases; junction bases not matched to a gene: 9. The CDR3 length is 16 residues. In germline, CDR1 is LGHDT, CDR2 YNNKEL (reference sequence). The table came from immunoSEQ multiplex PCR; TCRdb's copy has only in-frame clones and leaves some out. The table lists about 480,000 clones, 88% of them singletons. The source material was PBMCs or T cells enriched from blood (not recorded which). This chain uses TRBV3-1 (or the pseudogene TRBV3-2) with TRBJ1-1, with TRBD1 identical over 8 bases. The receptor was isolated from a middle-aged woman who had recovered from COVID-19. CDR3 amino acids: CASSPTAGTGNTEAFF. Here the CDR3 DNA reads TGTGCCAGCAGCCCAACTGCCGGGACAGGTAACACTGAAGCTTTCTTT.